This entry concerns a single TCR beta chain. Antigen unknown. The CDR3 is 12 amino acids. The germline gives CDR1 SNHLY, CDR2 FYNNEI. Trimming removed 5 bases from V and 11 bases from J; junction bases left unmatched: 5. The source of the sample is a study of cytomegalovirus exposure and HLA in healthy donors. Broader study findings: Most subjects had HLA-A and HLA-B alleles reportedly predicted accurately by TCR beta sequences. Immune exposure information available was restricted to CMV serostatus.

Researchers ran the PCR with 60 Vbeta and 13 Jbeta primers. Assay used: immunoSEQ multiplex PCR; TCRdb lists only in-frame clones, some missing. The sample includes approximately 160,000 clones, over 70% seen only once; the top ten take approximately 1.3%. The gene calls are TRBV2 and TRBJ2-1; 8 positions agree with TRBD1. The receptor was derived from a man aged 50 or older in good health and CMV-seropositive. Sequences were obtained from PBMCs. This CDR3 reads CASSPDRVKQFF. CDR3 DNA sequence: TGTGCCAGCAGTCCGGACAGGGTCAAGCAGTTCTTC. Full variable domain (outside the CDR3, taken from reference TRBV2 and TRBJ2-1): EPEVTQTPSHQVTQMGQEVILRCVPISNHLYFYWYRQILGQKVEFLVSFYNNEISEKSEIFDDQFSVERPDGSNFTLKIRSTKLEDSAMYFCASSPDRVKQFFGPGTRLTVL.